The 21 T cell receptor beta chains listed next were all sequenced from one sample in a study of T cells expressing NK-cell markers. From the 5' RACE reads, TCRdb lists one entry per CDR3 protein and no DNA. This sample contains approximately 440,000 distinct CDR3 sequences. The sequenced sample was blood T cells: a sorted CD56 or NKG2C T cell subset, CD4+ or CD8+ T cells, or bulk PBMC T cells (not recorded which). The receptor source for this set is a woman aged 45-65 years in good health.

The chain combines TRBV12-3 or TRBV12-4 with TRBJ2-2. This CDR3 has 15 residues. CDR3 in amino acids: CASSLTESNTGELFF.

The chain uses TRBV12-3 or TRBV12-4 and TRBJ2-1. The CDR3 is 12 residues long. This CDR3 reads CASSRVGNEQFF.

The chain has TRBV4-1 and TRBJ2-1; TCRdb picks TRBD2, but there is no DNA to check that call. CDR1 is MGHRA, CDR2 YSYEKL, per germline. This CDR3 comprises 15 residues. The CDR3 loop is CASSQIGLAYNEQFF.

The chain couples TRBV20-1 to TRBJ2-3; there is no DNA to check the TCRdb D call of TRBD1. The CDR3 length is 15 residues. Germline CDR1 reads DFQATT; CDR2 reads SNEGSKA (reference sequence). The CDR3 is CSAPRQGGTGHTQYF.

This sequence joins TRBV15 and TRBJ2-2; without DNA, the TCRdb call of TRBD2 cannot be checked. Germline-derived CDR1 and CDR2 are LNHNV and YYDKDF (reference sequence). This CDR3 contains 17 residues. The CDR3 loop is CATSREIAGGPAGELFF.

The chain couples TRBV7-2 to TRBJ2-5; TCRdb gives TRBD2 as the D gene, but with no DNA this cannot be confirmed. Germline assignment: CDR1 SGHTA and CDR2 FQGNSA. The CDR3 has 16 residues. The CDR3 spells CASSLAGDGHQETQYF.

The rearrangement joins TRBV12-3 or TRBV12-4 to TRBJ2-1; TCRdb's D gene call, TRBD2, goes unchecked for lack of DNA. CDR3 length: 14 residues. The CDR3 protein is CASSLLREGTEQFF.

This chain joins TRBV6-6 and TRBJ2-3; the TCRdb call, TRBD2, lacks DNA for checking. The CDR3 extends over 17 amino acids. Looked up from germline, CDR1 is MNHNY and CDR2 is SVGAGI (reference sequence). This CDR3 reads CASSSNLAGGGTDTQYF.

The chain has TRBV25-1 and TRBJ2-1; the D call of TRBD2 rests on TCRdb alone, since no DNA is present to check it. Per germline, CDR1 MGHDK and CDR2 SYGVNS. The CDR3 sequence is 14 residues long. The CDR3 loop reads CASSESIVGSEQFF. Full variable domain (remainder filled in from reference TRBV25-1 and TRBJ2-1): EADIYQTPRYLVIGTGKKITLECSQTMGHDKMYWYQQDPGMELHLIHYSYGVNSTEKGDLSSESTVSRIRTEHFPLTLESARPSHTSQYLCASSESIVGSEQFFGPGTRLTVL.

The rearrangement joins TRBV25-1 to TRBJ2-1; TCRdb reports TRBD2, a call that lacks DNA to check it against. Germline CDR1 and CDR2: MGHDK and SYGVNS. CDR3 length: 14 residues. CDR3 residues: CASSGTSANNEQFF.

This chain joins TRBV7-3 and TRBJ2-3. This CDR3 comprises 13 residues. Germline V lookup: CDR1 SGHTA, CDR2 FQGTGA. CDR3 sequence reads: CASSLTVGDTQYF. Full variable domain (rest looked up from reference TRBV7-3 and TRBJ2-3): GAGVSQTPSNKVTEKGKYVELRCDPISGHTALYWYRQSLGQGPEFLIYFQGTGAADDSGLPNDRFFAVRPEGSVSTLKIQRTERGDSAVYLCASSLTVGDTQYFGPGTRLTVL.

The rearrangement joins TRBV3-1 to TRBJ2-3. The CDR3 has 15 amino acids. The germline gives CDR1 LGHDT, CDR2 YNNKEL (reference sequence). CDR3 amino acids: CASSQDILPTDTQYF.

This sequence joins TRBV10-2 and TRBJ2-2; TCRdb's D gene call, TRBD1, goes unchecked for lack of DNA. The CDR3 has 13 residues. The germline gives CDR1 WSHSY, CDR2 SAAADI. The CDR3 sequence is CASNVGAGGELFF.

J is TRBJ2-7 and V is TRBV10-3; TCRdb's assignment of TRBD1 cannot be checked, as there is no DNA. In germline, CDR1 is ENHRY, CDR2 SYGVKD. The CDR3 sequence is 14 residues long. The CDR3 sequence is CAIRLNQGRGEQYF.

V usage is TRBV29-1 and J usage is TRBJ2-3; with no DNA, the TCRdb D assignment of TRBD2 cannot be verified. The CDR3 contains 14 residues. Per the germline V gene, CDR1 is SQVTM and CDR2 is ANQGSEA. Here the CDR3 reads CSVYGLASPDTQYF.

The chain has TRBV6-5 and TRBJ2-1; TCRdb's D call, TRBD2, is unchecked because there is no DNA. Germline V lookup: CDR1 MNHEY, CDR2 SVGAGI. The CDR3 is 19 amino acids. CDR3 region: CAADPEQGNRGLANNEQFF.

The CDR3 loop is CASSFRKEVKAFF. This chain uses TRBV12-3 or TRBV12-4 with TRBJ1-1. CDR3 length: 13 residues.

The chain is built from TRBV11-3 and TRBJ2-1; with no DNA, the TCRdb D assignment of TRBD2 cannot be verified. Germline V gives CDR1 SGHNT, CDR2 YENEEA. This CDR3 spans 16 amino acids. Here the CDR3 reads CASSSRGPSRHNEQFF.

The chain is built from TRBV20-1 and TRBJ2-3; TCRdb calls TRBD1, which cannot be checked without DNA. This CDR3 region has 16 residues. Per germline, CDR1 DFQATT and CDR2 SNEGSKA (reference sequence). The CDR3 loop is CSASSVTGGPTDTQYF.

The chain recombines TRBV5-6 with TRBJ2-3. The CDR3 spans 14 residues. CDR1 and CDR2 (germline): SGHDT, YYEEEE. CDR3 amino acids: CASRVGASTDTQYF.

The chain's CDR3 is CASSYQDRNTGELFF. The chain joins TRBV6-5 to TRBJ2-2; as DNA is missing, the TRBD1 call by TCRdb cannot be tested. From germline, CDR1 is MNHEY and CDR2 SVGAGI. The CDR3 runs 15 residues.